The next 18 T cell receptor beta chains were all read from a single sample in a study of breast tumors, draining lymph nodes, adjacent tissues. Axillary draining lymph nodes of breast cancer patients supplied the node samples. TCRdb itself ran the multiplex PCR reads through MiXCR, one entry per CDR3 protein. Of around 140,000 distinct CDR3 sequences listed, around 20% are singletons. Sequences were obtained from axillary lymph node tissue. The receptors originated from a female donor with breast cancer. Some clones in this sample may be carry-over from other donors' samples.

This clonotype has at least ten counts. V and J are TRBV7-9 and TRBJ2-3; the D gene is possibly TRBD2 (7 bases). V lost 3 bases to trimming and J lost 1 base, with 11 bases between them. Germline V gene sequence: CDR1 SEHNR, CDR2 FQNEAQ (reference sequence). CDR3 size: 15 residues. CDR3 bases: TGTGCCAGCAGCTTCCGCGGGGGCCGCACAGATACGCAGTATTTT. Its translation is CASSFRGGRTDTQYF. The entire variable domain, with the rest obtained from reference TRBV7-9 and TRBJ2-3, is as follows: DTGVSQNPRHKITKRGQNVTFRCDPISEHNRLYWYRQTLGQGPEFLTYFQNEAQLEKSRLLSDRFSAERPKGSFSTLEIQRTEQGDSAMYLCASSFRGGRTDTQYFGPGTRLTVL.

In its sample, this clonotype was seen a few times. The genes are TRBV28 and TRBJ2-3; the match to TRBD2 covers 10 bases. Per the germline V gene, CDR1 is MDHEN and CDR2 is SYDVKM. This CDR3 comprises 16 residues. Trimming removed 5 bases from V and 2 bases from J; junction bases left unmatched: 7. This chain's CDR3 is CASSLGLAVITDTQYF. The CDR3, as DNA: TGTGCCAGCAGTCTCGGACTAGCGGTGATCACAGATACGCAGTATTTT.

This clonotype was detected ten times or more. The V call is TRBV29-1, the J call TRBJ2-3; 8 nucleotides agree with TRBD2. This CDR3 has 14 amino acids. The germline CDR1 and CDR2 sequences are SQVTM and ANQGSEA. V was pared by 1 base and J by 1 base, with 1 base of the junction left unmatched. The CDR3 sequence: CSVEVGLGTDTQYF. The CDR3 DNA follows: TGCAGCGTTGAAGTGGGACTAGGCACAGATACGCAGTATTTT.

This clonotype was found many times. This chain links TRBV5-1 with TRBJ2-7; D remains ambiguous. The CDR3 covers 13 residues. V was pared by 4 bases and J by 3 bases, with 11 bases between. From germline, CDR1 is SGHRS and CDR2 YFSETQ. CDR3 nucleotide sequence: TGCGCCAGCAGCAAGGGTCCCAACTACGAGCAGTACTTC. Protein: CASSKGPNYEQYF.

Concerning this clonotype itself: A much larger clonotype is one base distant, so this may be a read error. Since no conserved phenylalanine or tryptophan closes the CDR3, a read error is the likely cause. V and J are TRBV6-6 and TRBJ2-7, with a tentative D call TRBD1 (6 bases). CDR3 length equals 13 residues. V was cut by 6 bases and J by 5 bases, with 14 bases left in between. Germline loops: CDR1 MNHNY, CDR2 SVGAGI (reference sequence). The CDR3 reads CASRKQGPDEQYY. CDR3 nucleotide sequence: TGTGCCAGCAGGAAACAGGGTCCGGACGAGCAGTACTAC.

The chain uses TRBV19 and TRBJ1-5, with 12 bases aligning to TRBD1. Losses at the gene ends were 3 bases for V and 7 bases for J; bases not matched to a gene: 7. Per the germline V gene, CDR1 is LNHDA and CDR2 is SQIVND (reference sequence). CDR3 size: 16 residues. CDR3 amino acids: CASSISGTGGRQPQHF. CDR3 coding DNA: TGTGCCAGTAGTATTTCGGGGACAGGGGGCAGGCAGCCCCAGCATTTT.

The chain recombines TRBV5-1 with TRBJ2-2; 8 positions match TRBD1. The CDR3 has 15 amino acids. Germline CDR1 is SGHRS and CDR2 is YFSETQ. V lost 10 bases and J lost 6; bases outside the gene matches: 14. Written as DNA, the CDR3 is TGCGCCGGCGCTGCGGACAGGGTAGGCGCCGGGGAGCTGTTTTTT. As protein: CAGAADRVGAGELFF.

Regarding this clonotype: This may be a read error, as it is one base from a much larger clone. The chain joins TRBV11-2 to TRBJ2-5, with D perhaps TRBD1 (6 bases). The CDR3 loop spans 15 amino acids. From germline, CDR1 is SGHAT and CDR2 FQNNGV. The CDR3 DNA follows: TGTGCCAGCGGCTTCCGAGACAGGACGCAAGAGACCCAGTACTTC. It codes for CASGFRDRTQETQYF. The variable domain in full, completed from reference TRBV11-2 and TRBJ2-5, reads EAGVAQSPRYKIIEKRQSVAFWCNPISGHATLYWYQQILGQGPKLLIQFQNNGVVDDSQLPKDRFSAERLKGVDSTLKIQPAKLEDSAVYLCASGFRDRTQETQYFGPGTRLLVL.

To note about this clonotype: A read error is possible here, since a much larger clone lies one base away. The DNA for the CDR3 is TGCAGCGTTGAAGTAGCGGGAGGGCTAAGAAATGAGCAGTTCTTC. Translated: CSVEVAGGLRNEQFF. The rearrangement links TRBV29-1 to TRBJ2-1, with 11 bases identical to TRBD2. Losses at the gene ends were 1 base for V and 7 bases for J; bases not matched to a gene: 6. The length of the CDR3 is 15 residues. Germline CDR1 SQVTM, CDR2 ANQGSEA.

This clonotype occurred many times. The chain joins TRBV5-8 to TRBJ1-6; D call uncertain. Germline-derived CDR1 and CDR2 are SGHTS and YDEGEE. The CDR3 spans 13 residues. V was shortened by 2 bases and J by 7 bases, with 7 bases between the two germline ends. As DNA, the CDR3 is TGTGCCAGCAGCTTCGAGGCCAATTCACCCCTCCACTTT. Protein sequence: CASSFEANSPLHF.

This clonotype occurred many times. V usage is TRBV13 and J usage is TRBJ2-3, with 10 nucleotides matching TRBD2. The CDR3 is 17 residues long. Losses at the gene ends were 2 bases for V and 2 bases for J; bases not matched to a gene: 7. Germline-derived CDR1 and CDR2 are PRHDT and FYEKMQ (reference sequence). The CDR3 coding sequence is TGTGCCAGCAGCTTAAAGCCTCTAGCGGGAGTCACAGATACGCAGTATTTT. Its protein is CASSLKPLAGVTDTQYF.

This clonotype was seen more than once but under ten times. V gene TRBV6-1 combines with J gene TRBJ2-7; TRBD1 matches 12 bases. The V gene end was trimmed by 7 bases and the J gene end by 3 bases; junction bases not matched to a gene: 13. CDR3 size: 17 residues. The germline gives CDR1 MNHNS, CDR2 SASEGT. CDR3 nucleotides: TGTGCCAGCACAAGAGGGACAGGGGGCCCTACTTTCTACGAGCAGTACTTC. It yields the protein CASTRGTGGPTFYEQYF.

With respect to this clonotype: A much bigger clone sits one base away, suggesting this may be a read error. Without the conserved terminal phenylalanine or tryptophan, this CDR3 likely stems from a read error. The V call is TRBV27, the J call TRBJ2-3, with D tentatively TRBD1 (5 bases). The CDR3 length is 15 residues. Germline V lookup: CDR1 MNHEY, CDR2 SMNVEV (reference sequence). Trimming removed 3 bases from V and 3 bases from J, with 13 bases in between. CDR3 DNA: TGTGCCAGCAGTTTTGCAGGGATCGAAACAGATACGCAGTATTCT. This codes for CASSFAGIETDTQYS.

This clonotype was recorded once. A much more abundant neighbour one base away suggests this may be a read error. This chain links TRBV5-1 with TRBJ2-1, with D possibly TRBD2 on 6 matching bases. The CDR3 is 15 amino acids. Per the germline V gene, CDR1 is SGHRS and CDR2 is YFSETQ. CDR3 in DNA: TGCGCCAACAGCTTCACGGGAGTCCCAATAGATGAGCAGTTCTTC. Translation gives CANSFTGVPIDEQFF.

As for this clonotype: Just one base apart from a much larger clone, this may be a read error. This chain joins TRBV30 and TRBJ2-3; a weak D match, TRBD2 (6 bases). The CDR3 consists of 14 residues. CDR1 and CDR2 from the germline V gene are GTSNPN and SVGIG (reference sequence). V was shortened by 3 bases and J by 2 bases, with 12 bases between the two germline ends. The CDR3 bases are TGTGCCTGGAGCCCTCGGCGGGACACAGATACGCAGTATTTT. It yields the protein CAWSPRRDTDTQYF.

The chain is built from TRBV5-5 and TRBJ2-1, with 9 positions matching TRBD2. V lost 5 bases, J lost 8 bases, and 17 bases stayed unmatched. The CDR3 loop spans 17 amino acids. In germline, CDR1 is SGHKS, CDR2 YYEKEE (reference sequence). DNA for the CDR3: TGTGCCAGCAGTTACTTGCGGGGCGGGAGGGGCGGGGATGAGCAGTTCTTC. Amino acid sequence: CASSYLRGGRGGDEQFF.

The chain recombines TRBV3-1 with TRBJ1-4; no firm D call. The CDR3 contains 12 residues. The germline gives CDR1 LGHDT, CDR2 YNNKEL (reference sequence). V lost 3 bases to trimming and J lost 3 bases, with 2 bases between them. Here the CDR3 reads CASSQPNEKLFF. The CDR3 bases are TGTGCCAGCAGCCAGCCTAATGAAAAACTGTTTTTT.

The sample holds many counts of this clonotype. V usage is TRBV6-5 and J usage is TRBJ2-5; 15 bases map to TRBD2. This CDR3 spans 14 amino acids. With 6 bases clipped from V and 5 bases from J, the junction kept 1 base outside the gene matches. CDR1 and CDR2 from the germline V gene are MNHEY and SVGAGI. CDR3 nucleotides: TGTGCCAGCAGCGGACTAGCGGGAGGGGAGACCCAGTACTTC. Its translation: CASSGLAGGETQYF.